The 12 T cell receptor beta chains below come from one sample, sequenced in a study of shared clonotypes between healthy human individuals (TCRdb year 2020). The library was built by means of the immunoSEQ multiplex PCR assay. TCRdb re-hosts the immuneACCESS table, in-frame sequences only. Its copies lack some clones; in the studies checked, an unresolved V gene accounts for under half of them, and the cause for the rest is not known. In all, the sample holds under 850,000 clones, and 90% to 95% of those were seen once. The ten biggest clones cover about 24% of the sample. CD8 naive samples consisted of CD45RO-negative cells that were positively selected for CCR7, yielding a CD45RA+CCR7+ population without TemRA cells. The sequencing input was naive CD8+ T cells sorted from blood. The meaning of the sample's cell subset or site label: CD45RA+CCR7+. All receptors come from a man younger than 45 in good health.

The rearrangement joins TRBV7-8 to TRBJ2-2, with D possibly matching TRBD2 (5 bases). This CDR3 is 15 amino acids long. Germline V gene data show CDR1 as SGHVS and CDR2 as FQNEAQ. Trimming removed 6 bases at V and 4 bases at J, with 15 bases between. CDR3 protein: CASRSGIGSTGELFF. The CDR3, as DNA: TGTGCCAGCAGGTCCGGGATAGGTTCCACCGGGGAGCTGTTTTTT. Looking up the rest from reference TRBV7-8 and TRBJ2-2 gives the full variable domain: GAGVSQSPRYKVAKRGQDVALRCDPISGHVSLFWYQQALGQGPEFLTYFQNEAQLDKSGLPSDRFFAERPEGSVSTLKIQRTQQEDSAVYLCASRSGIGSTGELFFGEGSRLTVL.

CDR3 in amino acids: CASSWTGGTGELFF. The CDR3 DNA reads as TGTGCCAGCAGTTGGACAGGAGGGACCGGGGAGCTGTTTTTT. This chain links TRBV27 with TRBJ2-2; possible D gene TRBD1, 7 bases. This CDR3 is built from 14 residues. Germline V CDR1 and CDR2: MNHEY, SMNVEV (reference sequence). V lost 4 bases and J 5 bases, leaving 11 bases between the germline ends.

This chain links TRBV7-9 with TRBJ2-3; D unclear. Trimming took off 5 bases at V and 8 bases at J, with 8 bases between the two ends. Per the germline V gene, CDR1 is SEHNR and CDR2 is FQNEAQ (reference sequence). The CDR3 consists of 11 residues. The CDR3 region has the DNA TGTGCCAGCAGCATCTCGGGTACGCAGTATTTT. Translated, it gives CASSISGTQYF.

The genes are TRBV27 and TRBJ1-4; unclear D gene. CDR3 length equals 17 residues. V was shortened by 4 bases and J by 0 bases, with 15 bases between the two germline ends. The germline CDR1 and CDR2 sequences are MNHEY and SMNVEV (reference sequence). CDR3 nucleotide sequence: TGTGCCAGCAGTTCAAAACTCGGAGTCTCAACTAATGAAAAACTGTTTTTT. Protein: CASSSKLGVSTNEKLFF.

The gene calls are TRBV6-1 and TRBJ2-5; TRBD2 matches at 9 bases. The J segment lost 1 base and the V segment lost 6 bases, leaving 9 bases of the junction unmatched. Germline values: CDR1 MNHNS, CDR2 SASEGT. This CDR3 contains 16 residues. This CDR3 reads CASRERLAGIQETQYF. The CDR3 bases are TGTGCCAGCAGGGAACGGCTAGCGGGGATCCAAGAGACCCAGTACTTC.

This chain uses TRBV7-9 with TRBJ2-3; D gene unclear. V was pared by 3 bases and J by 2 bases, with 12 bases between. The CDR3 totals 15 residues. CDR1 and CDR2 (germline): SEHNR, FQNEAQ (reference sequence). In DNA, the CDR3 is TGTGCCAGCAGCTTGTCACGGAAAGCCACAGATACGCAGTATTTT. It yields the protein CASSLSRKATDTQYF. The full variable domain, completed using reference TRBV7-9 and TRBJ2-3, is DTGVSQNPRHKITKRGQNVTFRCDPISEHNRLYWYRQTLGQGPEFLTYFQNEAQLEKSRLLSDRFSAERPKGSFSTLEIQRTEQGDSAMYLCASSLSRKATDTQYFGPGTRLTVL.

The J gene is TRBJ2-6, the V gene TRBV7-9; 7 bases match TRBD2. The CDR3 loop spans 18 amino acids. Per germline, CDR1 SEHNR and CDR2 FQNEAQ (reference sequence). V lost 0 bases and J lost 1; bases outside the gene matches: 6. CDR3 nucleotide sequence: TGTGCCAGCAGCTTAGCGGGAGGGCCTCGGTCTGGGGCCAACGTCCTGACTTTC. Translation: CASSLAGGPRSGANVLTF.

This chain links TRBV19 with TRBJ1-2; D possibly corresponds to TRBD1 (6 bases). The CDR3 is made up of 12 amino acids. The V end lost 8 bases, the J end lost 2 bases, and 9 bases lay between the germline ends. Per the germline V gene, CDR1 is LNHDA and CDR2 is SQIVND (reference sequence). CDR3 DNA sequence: TGTGCCAGTTTCACAGGGAACTATGGCTACACCTTC. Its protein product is CASFTGNYGYTF.

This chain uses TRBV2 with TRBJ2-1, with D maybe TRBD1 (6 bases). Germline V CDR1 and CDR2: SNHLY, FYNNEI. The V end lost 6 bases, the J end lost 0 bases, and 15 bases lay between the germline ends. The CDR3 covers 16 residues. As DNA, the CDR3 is TGTGCCAGCAGCGTTACAGGGCTAAGCTCCTACAATGAGCAGTTCTTC. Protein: CASSVTGLSSYNEQFF.

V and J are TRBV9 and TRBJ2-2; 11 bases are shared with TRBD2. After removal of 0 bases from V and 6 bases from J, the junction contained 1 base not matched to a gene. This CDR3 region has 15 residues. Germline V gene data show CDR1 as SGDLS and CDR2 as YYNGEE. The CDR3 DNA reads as TGTGCCAGCAGCGTAGGGGGACTAGCGGCCGGGGAGCTGTTTTTT. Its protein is CASSVGGLAAGELFF.

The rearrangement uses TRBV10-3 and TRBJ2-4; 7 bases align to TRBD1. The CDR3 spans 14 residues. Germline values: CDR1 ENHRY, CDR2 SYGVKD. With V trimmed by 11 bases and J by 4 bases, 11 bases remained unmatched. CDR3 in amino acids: CAVSGGTDKNIQYF. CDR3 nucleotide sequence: TGTGCCGTCTCGGGTGGGACAGATAAAAACATTCAGTACTTC.

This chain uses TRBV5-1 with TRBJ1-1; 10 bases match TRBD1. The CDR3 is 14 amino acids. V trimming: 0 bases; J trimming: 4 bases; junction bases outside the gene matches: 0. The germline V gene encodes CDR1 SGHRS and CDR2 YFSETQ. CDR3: CASSLGQGATEAFF. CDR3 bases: TGCGCCAGCAGCTTGGGACAGGGGGCCACTGAAGCTTTCTTT.